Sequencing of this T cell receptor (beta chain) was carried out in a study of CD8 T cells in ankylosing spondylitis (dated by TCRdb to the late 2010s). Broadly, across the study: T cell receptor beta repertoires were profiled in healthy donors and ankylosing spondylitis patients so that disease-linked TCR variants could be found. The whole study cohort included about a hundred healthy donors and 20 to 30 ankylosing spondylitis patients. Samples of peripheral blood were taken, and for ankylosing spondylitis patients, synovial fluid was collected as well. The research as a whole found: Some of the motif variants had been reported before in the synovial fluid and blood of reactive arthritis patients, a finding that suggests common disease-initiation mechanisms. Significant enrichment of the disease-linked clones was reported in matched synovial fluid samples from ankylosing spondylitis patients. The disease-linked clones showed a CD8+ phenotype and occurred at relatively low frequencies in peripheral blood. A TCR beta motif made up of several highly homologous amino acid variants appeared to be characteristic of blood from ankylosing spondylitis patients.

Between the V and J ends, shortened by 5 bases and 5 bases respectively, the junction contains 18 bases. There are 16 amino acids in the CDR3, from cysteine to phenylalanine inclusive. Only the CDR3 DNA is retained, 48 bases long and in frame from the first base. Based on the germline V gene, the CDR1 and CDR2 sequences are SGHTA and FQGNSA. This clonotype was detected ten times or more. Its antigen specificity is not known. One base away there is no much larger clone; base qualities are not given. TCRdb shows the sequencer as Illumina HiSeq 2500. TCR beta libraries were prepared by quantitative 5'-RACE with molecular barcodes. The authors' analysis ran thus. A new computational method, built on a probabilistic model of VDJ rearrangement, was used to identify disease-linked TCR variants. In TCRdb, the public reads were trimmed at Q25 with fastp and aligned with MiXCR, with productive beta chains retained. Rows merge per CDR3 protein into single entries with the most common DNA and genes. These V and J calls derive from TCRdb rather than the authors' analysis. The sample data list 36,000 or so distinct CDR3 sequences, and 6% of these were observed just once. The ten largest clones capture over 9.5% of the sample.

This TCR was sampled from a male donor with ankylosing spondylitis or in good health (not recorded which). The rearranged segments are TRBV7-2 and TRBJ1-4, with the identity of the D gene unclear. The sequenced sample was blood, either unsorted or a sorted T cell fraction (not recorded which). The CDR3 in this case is CASSPPPGQLNEKLFF. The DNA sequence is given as TGTGCCAGCAGCCCGCCCCCCGGCCAGCTAAATGAAAAACTGTTTTTT. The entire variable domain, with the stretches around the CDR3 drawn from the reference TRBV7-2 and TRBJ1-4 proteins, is GAGVSQSPSNKVTEKGKDVELRCDPISGHTALYWYRQSLGQGLEFLIYFQGNSAPDKSGLPSDRFSAERTGGSVSTLTIQRTQQEDSAVYLCASSPPPGQLNEKLFFGSGTQLSVL.